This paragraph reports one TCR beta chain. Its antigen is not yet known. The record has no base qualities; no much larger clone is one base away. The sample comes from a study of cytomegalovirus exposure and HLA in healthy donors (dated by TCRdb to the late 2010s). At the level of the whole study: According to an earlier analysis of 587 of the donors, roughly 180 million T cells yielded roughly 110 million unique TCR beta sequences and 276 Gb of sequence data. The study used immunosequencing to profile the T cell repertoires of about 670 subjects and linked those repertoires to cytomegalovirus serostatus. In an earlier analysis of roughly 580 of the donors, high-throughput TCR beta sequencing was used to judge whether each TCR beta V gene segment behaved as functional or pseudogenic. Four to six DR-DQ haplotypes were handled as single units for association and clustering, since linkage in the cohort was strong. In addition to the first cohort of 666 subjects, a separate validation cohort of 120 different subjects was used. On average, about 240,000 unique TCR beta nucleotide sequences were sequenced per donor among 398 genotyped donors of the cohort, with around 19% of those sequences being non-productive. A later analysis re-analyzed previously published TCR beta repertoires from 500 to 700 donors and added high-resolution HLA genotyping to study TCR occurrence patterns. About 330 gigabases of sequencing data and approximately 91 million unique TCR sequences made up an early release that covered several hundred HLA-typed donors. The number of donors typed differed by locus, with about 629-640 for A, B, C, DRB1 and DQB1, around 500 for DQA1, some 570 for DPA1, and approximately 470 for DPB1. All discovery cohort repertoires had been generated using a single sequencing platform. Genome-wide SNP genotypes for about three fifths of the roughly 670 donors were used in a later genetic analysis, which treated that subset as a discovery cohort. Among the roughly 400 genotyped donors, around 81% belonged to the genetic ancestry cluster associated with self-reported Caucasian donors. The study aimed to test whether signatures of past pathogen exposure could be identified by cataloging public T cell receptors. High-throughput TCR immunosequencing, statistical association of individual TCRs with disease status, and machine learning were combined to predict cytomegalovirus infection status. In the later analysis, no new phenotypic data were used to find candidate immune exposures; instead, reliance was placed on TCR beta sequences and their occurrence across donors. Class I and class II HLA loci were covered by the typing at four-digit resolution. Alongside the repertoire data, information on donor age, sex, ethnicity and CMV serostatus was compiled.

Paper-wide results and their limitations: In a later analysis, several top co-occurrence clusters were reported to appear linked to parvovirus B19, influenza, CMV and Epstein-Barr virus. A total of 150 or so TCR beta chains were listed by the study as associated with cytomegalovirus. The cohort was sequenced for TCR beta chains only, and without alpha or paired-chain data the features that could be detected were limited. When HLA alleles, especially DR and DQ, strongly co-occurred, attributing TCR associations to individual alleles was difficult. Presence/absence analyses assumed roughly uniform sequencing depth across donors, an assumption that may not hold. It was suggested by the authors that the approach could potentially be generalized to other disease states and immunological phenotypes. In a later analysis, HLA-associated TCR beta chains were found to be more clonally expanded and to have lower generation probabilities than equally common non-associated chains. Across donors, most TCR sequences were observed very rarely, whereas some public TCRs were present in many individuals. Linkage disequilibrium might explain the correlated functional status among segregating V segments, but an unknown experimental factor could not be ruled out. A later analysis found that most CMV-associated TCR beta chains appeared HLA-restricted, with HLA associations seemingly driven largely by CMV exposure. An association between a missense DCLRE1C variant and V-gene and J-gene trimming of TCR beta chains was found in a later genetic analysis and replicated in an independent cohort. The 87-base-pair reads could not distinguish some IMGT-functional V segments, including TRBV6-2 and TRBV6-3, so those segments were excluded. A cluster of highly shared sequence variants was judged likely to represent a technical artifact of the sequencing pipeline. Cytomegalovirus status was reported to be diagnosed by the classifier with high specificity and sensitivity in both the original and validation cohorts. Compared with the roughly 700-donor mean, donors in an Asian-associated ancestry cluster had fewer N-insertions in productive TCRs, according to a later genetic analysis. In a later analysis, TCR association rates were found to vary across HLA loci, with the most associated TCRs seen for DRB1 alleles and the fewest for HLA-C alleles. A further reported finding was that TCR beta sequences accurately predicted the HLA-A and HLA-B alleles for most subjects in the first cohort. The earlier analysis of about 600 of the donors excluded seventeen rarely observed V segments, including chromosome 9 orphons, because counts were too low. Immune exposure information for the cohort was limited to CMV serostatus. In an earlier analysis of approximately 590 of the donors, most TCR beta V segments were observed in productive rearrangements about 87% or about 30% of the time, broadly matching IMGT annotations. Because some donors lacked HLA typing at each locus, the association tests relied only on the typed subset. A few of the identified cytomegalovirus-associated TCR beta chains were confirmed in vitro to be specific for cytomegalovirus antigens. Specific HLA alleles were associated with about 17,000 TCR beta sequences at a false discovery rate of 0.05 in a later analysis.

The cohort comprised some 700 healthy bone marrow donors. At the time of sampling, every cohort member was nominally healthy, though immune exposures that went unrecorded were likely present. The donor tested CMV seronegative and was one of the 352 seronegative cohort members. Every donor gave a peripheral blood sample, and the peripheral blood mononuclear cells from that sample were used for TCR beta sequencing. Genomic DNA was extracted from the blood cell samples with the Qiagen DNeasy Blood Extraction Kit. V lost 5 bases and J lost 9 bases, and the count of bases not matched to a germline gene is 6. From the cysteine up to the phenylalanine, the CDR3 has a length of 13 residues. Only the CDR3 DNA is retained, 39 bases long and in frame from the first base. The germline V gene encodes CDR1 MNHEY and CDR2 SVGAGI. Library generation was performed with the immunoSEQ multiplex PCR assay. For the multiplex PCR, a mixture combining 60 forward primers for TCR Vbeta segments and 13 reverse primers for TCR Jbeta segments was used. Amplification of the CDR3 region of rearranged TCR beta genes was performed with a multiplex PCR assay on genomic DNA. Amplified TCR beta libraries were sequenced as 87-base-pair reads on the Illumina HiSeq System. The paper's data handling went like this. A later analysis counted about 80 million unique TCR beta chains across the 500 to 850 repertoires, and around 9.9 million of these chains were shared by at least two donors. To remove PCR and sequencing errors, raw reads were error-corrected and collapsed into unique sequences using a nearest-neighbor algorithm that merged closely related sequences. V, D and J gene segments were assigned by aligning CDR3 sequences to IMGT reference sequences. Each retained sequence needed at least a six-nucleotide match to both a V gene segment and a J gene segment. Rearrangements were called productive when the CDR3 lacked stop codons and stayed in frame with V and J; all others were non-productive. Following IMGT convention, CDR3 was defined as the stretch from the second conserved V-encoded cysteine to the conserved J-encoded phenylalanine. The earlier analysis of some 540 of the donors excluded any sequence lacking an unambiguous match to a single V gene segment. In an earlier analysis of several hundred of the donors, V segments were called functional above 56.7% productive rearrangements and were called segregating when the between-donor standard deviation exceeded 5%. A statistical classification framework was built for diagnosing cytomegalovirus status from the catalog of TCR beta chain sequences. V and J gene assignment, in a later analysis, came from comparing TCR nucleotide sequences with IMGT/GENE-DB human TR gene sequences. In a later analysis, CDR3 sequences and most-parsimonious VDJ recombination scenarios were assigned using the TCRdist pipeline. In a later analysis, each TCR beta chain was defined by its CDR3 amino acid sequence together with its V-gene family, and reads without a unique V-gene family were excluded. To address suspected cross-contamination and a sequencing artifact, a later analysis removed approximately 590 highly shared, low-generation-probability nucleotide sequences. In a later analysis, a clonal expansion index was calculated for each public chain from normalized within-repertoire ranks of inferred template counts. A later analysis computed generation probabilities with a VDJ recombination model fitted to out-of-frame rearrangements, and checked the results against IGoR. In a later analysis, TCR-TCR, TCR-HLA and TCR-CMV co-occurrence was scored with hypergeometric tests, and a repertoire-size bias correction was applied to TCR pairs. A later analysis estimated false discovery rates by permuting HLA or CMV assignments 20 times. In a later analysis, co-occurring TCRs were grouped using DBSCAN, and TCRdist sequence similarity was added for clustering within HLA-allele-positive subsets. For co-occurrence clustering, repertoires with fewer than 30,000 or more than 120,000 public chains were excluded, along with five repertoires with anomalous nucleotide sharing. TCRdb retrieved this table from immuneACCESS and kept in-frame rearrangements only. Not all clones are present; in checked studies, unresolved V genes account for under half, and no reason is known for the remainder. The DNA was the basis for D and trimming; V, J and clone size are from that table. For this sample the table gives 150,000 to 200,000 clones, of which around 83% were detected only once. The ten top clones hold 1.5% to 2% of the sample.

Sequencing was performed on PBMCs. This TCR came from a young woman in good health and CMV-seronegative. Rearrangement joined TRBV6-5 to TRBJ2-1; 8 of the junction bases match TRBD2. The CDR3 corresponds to CASSQGLAGEQFF. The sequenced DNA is TGTGCCAGCAGTCAAGGACTAGCTGGTGAGCAGTTCTTC.